This TCR beta chain was recorded in a study of cytomegalovirus exposure and HLA in healthy donors. This clone has more than one count but fewer than ten. PCR involved 60 Vbeta and 13 Jbeta primers. Here immunoSEQ multiplex PCR was the method, and the copy in TCRdb shows in-frame clones only, minus some. The sample consists of about 140,000 clones, around two thirds of them appearing once. Unmatched junction bases numbered 8, after V lost 6 bases and J lost 2 bases. Germline values: CDR1 MDHEN, CDR2 SYDVKM. This CDR3 comprises 15 residues. The sequence derives from a male donor in good health and CMV-seronegative. The chain recombines TRBV28 with TRBJ1-2, with 8 positions matching TRBD1. Sequences were obtained from PBMCs. CDR3 loop: CASRGGPGGNYGYTF. The CDR3 coding sequence is TGTGCCAGCAGAGGGGGGCCAGGGGGCAACTATGGCTACACCTTC.